This T cell receptor beta chain emerged from a study of blood T cell repertoires in COVID-19. Study as a whole: Whether acute or convalescent, the COVID-19 samples came from the United States, Italy and Spain. T cells, B-cell-depleted T cells, or PBMCs provided the cDNA or gDNA that served as material.

The authors' processing: By means of reference gene primer amplification, nucleated cell counts were estimated. Method: immunoSEQ multiplex PCR; TCRdb's copy keeps in-frame clones and lacks some. The V and J calls and clone size were taken over from that table, and D and trimming were inferred from the DNA. This sample has 60,000 or so clones, with 87% found just once. Germline assignment: CDR1 WNHNN and CDR2 SYGVQD (reference sequence). The CDR3 contains 15 residues. Deletions cut 6 bases from V and 6 bases from J, with 18 bases between. The rearrangement links TRBV10-1 to TRBJ1-5; D remains unclear. Sequenced: peripheral blood. The receptor comes from a human donor with acute or convalescent COVID-19. The donor label of this sample is uncertain. The CDR3 loop reads CASRPVPLVIQPQHF. The CDR3 bases are TGCGCCAGCAGACCGGTTCCGTTAGTTATTCAGCCCCAGCATTTT.